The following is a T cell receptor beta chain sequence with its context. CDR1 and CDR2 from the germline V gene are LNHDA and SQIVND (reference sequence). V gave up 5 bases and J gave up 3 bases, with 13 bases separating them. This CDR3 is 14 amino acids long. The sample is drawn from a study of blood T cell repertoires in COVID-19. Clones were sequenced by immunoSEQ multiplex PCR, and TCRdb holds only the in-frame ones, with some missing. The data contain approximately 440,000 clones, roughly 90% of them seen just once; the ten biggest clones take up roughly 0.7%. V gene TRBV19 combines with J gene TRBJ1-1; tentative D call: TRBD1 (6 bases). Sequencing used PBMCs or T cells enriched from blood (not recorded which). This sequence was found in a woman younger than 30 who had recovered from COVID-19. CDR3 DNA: TGTGCCAGTAGTCGGGACACCGCTGACACTGAAGCTTTCTTT. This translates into CASSRDTADTEAFF.